Listed here are 18 T cell receptor beta chains from one sample, sequenced in a study of immune characterization of retroperitoneal liposarcoma. MiXCR was run by TCRdb on the PCR reads, yielding one entry per CDR3 protein. The table lists 2,700 or so distinct CDR3 sequences, 35% to 40% of them singletons. The specimen was tumor tissue. These receptors all come from a male donor with retroperitoneal liposarcoma.

In its sample, this clonotype ranks as medium-sized. The genes are TRBV25-1 and TRBJ2-1, with D perhaps being TRBD1 or TRBD2 (6 bases each). There are 15 residues in the CDR3. Germline-derived CDR1 and CDR2 are MGHDK and SYGVNS. V lost 3 bases and J lost 13, with 22 bases in between. CDR3 in amino acids: CASSDPRGAGETQFF. The CDR3 coding sequence is TGTGCCAGCAGTGATCCTAGGGGGGCCGGAGAGACCCAGTTCTTC.

This clonotype ranks as medium-sized. The rearrangement joins TRBV27 to TRBJ1-5, with D perhaps TRBD1 (6 bases). CDR3 size: 14 residues. The V end lost 5 bases, the J end lost 4 bases, and 12 bases lay between the germline ends. The germline V gene has CDR1 MNHEY and CDR2 SMNVEV (reference sequence). The CDR3 region is CASSAYRANQPQHF. Here the CDR3 DNA reads TGTGCCAGCAGTGCTTACAGGGCTAATCAGCCCCAGCATTTT.

By share, this clonotype ranks as medium-sized (0.01 to 0.1%). This sequence joins TRBV12-3 or TRBV12-4 and TRBJ2-5, with TRBD2 identical over 9 bases. The J call may be wrong; the DNA end is better matched by TRBJ2-7. The CDR3 spans 13 residues. CDR3 amino acids: CASSPSREGEQYF. The CDR3 nucleotides read TGTGCCAGCAGTCCCTCGCGGGAGGGCGAGCAGTACTTC.

The chain has TRBV12-3 or TRBV12-4 and TRBJ2-1, with a weak D call TRBD1 (6 bases). The CDR3 sequence is 14 residues long. V was cut by 7 bases and J by 13 bases, with 23 bases left in between. CDR3 residues: CASIGGPNQETQFF. The CDR3 DNA follows: TGTGCCAGCATAGGGGGACCAAACCAAGAGACCCAGTTCTTC.

The rearrangement links TRBV11-3 to TRBJ2-5; 7 bases map to TRBD2. The J call is in doubt because the DNA end fits TRBJ2-1 better. CDR1 and CDR2 from the germline V gene are SGHNT and YENEEA. The CDR3 sequence is 15 residues long. The CDR3 DNA reads TGTGCCAGCAGCTTGGGAGGGTCTCTCTACGGTGAGCAGTTCTTC. Its protein product is CASSLGGSLYGEQFF.

The gene calls are TRBV5-6 and TRBJ1-3; D might be TRBD1 (5 bases). Germline V CDR1 and CDR2: SGHDT, YYEEEE. The CDR3 spans 15 residues. Trimming left V 4 bases short and J 7 bases short, with 18 bases between. The CDR3 coding sequence is TGTGCCAGCAGCCCATTAGGAGGGGCGGGGAACACCATATATTTT. Protein product: CASSPLGGAGNTIYF.

This clonotype is termed medium-sized. The chain joins TRBV6-1 to TRBJ1-1, with 7 positions matching TRBD1. Germline V CDR1 and CDR2: MNHNS, SASEGT. The CDR3 runs 15 residues. With 6 bases clipped from V and 6 bases from J, the junction kept 13 bases outside the gene matches. This CDR3 reads CASRGPGQNFAEAFF. The CDR3 DNA reads TGTGCCAGCAGGGGCCCGGGACAGAACTTCGCTGAAGCTTTCTTT.

By share, this clonotype ranks as medium-sized. The chain recombines TRBV11-1 with TRBJ2-1; 11 nucleotides agree with TRBD2. Germline V CDR1 and CDR2: SGHAT, FQDESV (reference sequence). The CDR3 totals 15 residues. V was clipped by 5 bases and J by 5 bases; unmatched bases: 5. Here the CDR3 reads CASSPLAGANNEQFF. The CDR3 nucleotides are TGTGCCAGCAGCCCACTAGCGGGGGCGAACAATGAGCAGTTCTTC. Based on the CDR3 plus reference TRBV11-1 and TRBJ2-1, the full variable domain is EAEVAQSPRYKITEKSQAVAFWCDPISGHATLYWYRQILGQGPELLVQFQDESVVDDSQLPKDRFSAERLKGVDSTLKIQPAELGDSAMYLCASSPLAGANNEQFFGPGTRLTVL.

This clonotype is categorized as medium-sized. This chain uses TRBV6-6 with TRBJ2-2, with D possibly matching TRBD2 (6 bases). V was pared by 7 bases and J by 0 bases, with 12 bases between. The V gene's germline CDR1 is MNHNY and CDR2 SVGAGI (reference sequence). There are 15 residues in the CDR3. The CDR3 sequence: CASIGGRANTGELFF. The CDR3, as DNA: TGTGCCAGCATCGGAGGGCGGGCGAACACCGGGGAGCTGTTTTTT.

This clonotype was seen more than once but under ten times. The rearrangement joins TRBV12-3 or TRBV12-4 to TRBJ1-2, with D unclear. V lost 6 bases to trimming and J lost 8 bases, with 16 bases between them. The CDR3 runs to 13 residues. The CDR3 loop reads CASRELGQAGYTF. For the CDR3, the DNA is TGTGCCAGCAGGGAGCTTGGGCAGGCGGGCTACACCTTC.

V and J are TRBV6-1 and TRBJ2-1; D not certain. V was trimmed by 4 bases and J by 6 bases, leaving 10 bases between them. The germline V gene has CDR1 MNHNS and CDR2 SASEGT. CDR3 length: 13 residues. CDR3 sequence (DNA): TGTGCCAGCAGTGCCTATCTTCTCAATGAGCAGTTCTTC. It translates to CASSAYLLNEQFF.

This clonotype was observed a few times. This chain uses TRBV6-6 with TRBJ2-1; 10 nucleotides agree with TRBD2. The CDR3 loop spans 14 amino acids. Per germline, CDR1 MNHNY and CDR2 SVGAGI (reference sequence). With V trimmed by 5 bases and J by 3 bases, 1 base remained unmatched. The CDR3 is CASSQREGYNEQFF. CDR3 DNA: TGTGCCAGCAGTCAGCGGGAGGGCTACAATGAGCAGTTCTTC.

This clonotype was detected a few times. The V gene is TRBV7-2, the J gene TRBJ2-3; tentative D call: TRBD2 (6 bases). The germline V gene encodes CDR1 SGHTA and CDR2 FQGNSA. The CDR3 length is 13 residues. Deletions cut 1 base from V and 5 bases from J, with 7 bases between. CDR3 residues: CASSLVGGDTQYF. The CDR3, as DNA: TGTGCCAGCAGCTTAGTCGGGGGAGATACGCAGTATTTT.

Here the CDR3 DNA reads TGTGCCAGCAGTTACTCGACCCCGGGCCGGGGGGGCTACGAGCAGTTCTTC. Protein product: CASSYSTPGRGGYEQFF. The chain has TRBV6-5 and TRBJ2-1; 8 nucleotides match TRBD2. CDR1 and CDR2 from the germline V gene are MNHEY and SVGAGI. The CDR3 sequence is 17 residues long. The V and J ends lost 0 bases and 10 bases, in that order; junction bases with no gene match: 14.

The chain joins TRBV6-1 to TRBJ2-2; D gene ambiguous. The germline V gene encodes CDR1 MNHNS and CDR2 SASEGT. V was shortened by 2 bases and J by 4 bases, with 8 bases between the two germline ends. CDR3 length equals 14 residues. Here the CDR3 DNA reads TGTGCCAGCAGTGAATGGGCAGTCACCGGGGAGCTGTTTTTT. Translating gives CASSEWAVTGELFF.

This clonotype is labeled as medium-sized. The rearrangement joins TRBV11-3 to TRBJ2-3; D is unclear. The CDR3 totals 12 residues. V was clipped by 4 bases and J by 5 bases, with 7 bases between them. From germline, CDR1 is SGHNT and CDR2 YENEEA. The chain's CDR3 is CASSSFGDTQYF. As DNA, the CDR3 is TGTGCCAGCAGCTCCTTCGGAGATACGCAGTATTTT.

By share, this clonotype ranks as medium-sized. V is TRBV7-6 and J is TRBJ1-1; 8 bases fit TRBD1. V shed 1 base, J shed 5 bases, and the junction held 6 bases outside the gene matches. Per the germline V gene, CDR1 is SGHVS and CDR2 is FNYEAQ. The CDR3 runs 15 residues. The CDR3 DNA follows: TGTGCCAGCAGCTTAGATCGGACAGGGAGGACTGAAGCTTTCTTT. Translated: CASSLDRTGRTEAFF.

This clonotype was seen a handful of times. The J gene is TRBJ2-1, the V gene TRBV12-5, with D unresolved. Germline lookup yields CDR1 LGHNT and CDR2 FRNRAP. V lost 5 bases to trimming and J lost 13 bases, with 18 bases between them. This CDR3 region has 13 residues. CDR3 amino acids: CASGPSRQETQFF. The CDR3 DNA is TGTGCTAGTGGTCCCTCACGCCAAGAGACCCAGTTCTTC.